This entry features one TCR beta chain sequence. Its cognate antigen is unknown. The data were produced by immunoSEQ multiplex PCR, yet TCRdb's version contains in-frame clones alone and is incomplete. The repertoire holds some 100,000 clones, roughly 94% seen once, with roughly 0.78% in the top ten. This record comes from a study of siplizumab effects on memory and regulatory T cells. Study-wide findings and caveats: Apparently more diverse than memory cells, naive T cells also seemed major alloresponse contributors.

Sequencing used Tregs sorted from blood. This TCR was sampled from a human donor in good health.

In nucleotides, the CDR3 is TGTGCCAGCAGTGACGGGGGGGGACTGCTTCAAGAGACCCAGTACTTC. This gives the protein CASSDGGGLLQETQYF. This chain uses TRBV6-1 with TRBJ2-5; 8 bases map to TRBD2. With 3 bases clipped from V and 2 bases from J, the junction kept 8 bases outside the gene matches. Germline loops: CDR1 MNHNS, CDR2 SASEGT. CDR3 length: 16 amino acids.